The 13 T cell receptor beta chains below were found in one sample sequenced in a study of shared T cell receptors in the human thymus. Data came from immunoSEQ multiplex PCR; TCRdb stores just in-frame clones and leaves some out. This table holds approximately 730,000 clones, roughly 85% found once. This sample also belongs to another study, concerning human thymus T cells.

The sample taken for sequencing was thymocytes. The receptor set was obtained from a girl under two years old with a congenital heart defect.

The chain employs TRBV14 and TRBJ2-5, with a tentative D call TRBD2 (6 bases). Germline V CDR1 and CDR2: SGHDN, FVKESK. V was trimmed by 0 bases and J by 4 bases, leaving 12 bases between them. This CDR3 is 15 amino acids long. For the CDR3, the DNA is TGTGCCAGCAGCCAAGAGACTAGAATGGGAGAGACCCAGTACTTC. It codes for CASSQETRMGETQYF. Supplemented by reference TRBV14 and TRBJ2-5, the full variable domain reads EAGVTQFPSHSVIEKGQTVTLRCDPISGHDNLYWYRRVMGKEIKFLLHFVKESKQDESGMPNNRFLAERTGGTYSTLKVQPAELEDSGVYFCASSQETRMGETQYFGPGTRLLVL.

J is TRBJ2-3 and V is TRBV15, with 8 bases identical to TRBD1. This CDR3 region has 16 residues. Germline assignment: CDR1 LNHNV and CDR2 YYDKDF (reference sequence). After removal of 5 bases from V and 3 bases from J, the junction contained 10 bases not matched to a gene. The CDR3 coding sequence is TGTGCCACCAGCGGCTCTACAGGGGGGATGACAGATACGCAGTATTTT. Encoded protein: CATSGSTGGMTDTQYF. Complete variable domain (other parts from reference TRBV15 and TRBJ2-3): DAMVIQNPRYQVTQFGKPVTLSCSQTLNHNVMYWYQQKSSQAPKLLFHYYDKDFNNEADTPDNFQSRRPNTSFCFLDIRSPGLGDTAMYLCATSGSTGGMTDTQYFGPGTRLTVL.

The chain uses TRBV9 and TRBJ1-2; D unclear. Germline-derived CDR1 and CDR2 are SGDLS and YYNGEE. The CDR3 totals 15 residues. V lost 3 bases to trimming and J lost 0 bases, with 12 bases between them. This CDR3 reads CASSGKRTTNYGYTF. CDR3 sequence (DNA): TGTGCCAGCAGCGGTAAGAGAACCACTAACTATGGCTACACCTTC.

The J gene is TRBJ1-2, the V gene TRBV5-1, with 8 bases matching TRBD1. Trimming removed 4 bases from V and 6 bases from J; junction bases left unmatched: 11. CDR3 length: 15 residues. Germline V gives CDR1 SGHRS, CDR2 YFSETQ. The CDR3 coding sequence is TGCGCCAGCAGCACGACAGGGGCGACAGTCGATGGCTACACCTTC. Translated, it gives CASSTTGATVDGYTF.

As DNA, the CDR3 is TGTGCCAGCAGTTCTTCCCCGGGAGCCGACAATCAGCCCCAGCATTTT. Encoded protein: CASSSSPGADNQPQHF. The chain is built from TRBV28 and TRBJ1-5; D ambiguous. The length of the CDR3 is 16 residues. Trimming removed 4 bases at V and 3 bases at J, with 16 bases between. The germline V gene encodes CDR1 MDHEN and CDR2 SYDVKM.

This chain links TRBV6-6 with TRBJ2-4; a possible D gene is TRBD1 (6 bases). V gave up 2 bases and J gave up 8 bases, with 16 bases separating them. This CDR3 contains 15 residues. Germline V gene lookup returns CDR1 MNHNY and CDR2 SVGAGI (reference sequence). CDR3 in amino acids: CASSYREQGEDIQYF. DNA of the CDR3: TGTGCCAGCAGTTACCGAGAACAGGGCGAGGACATTCAGTACTTC.

The sample holds one count of this clone. V gene TRBV2 combines with J gene TRBJ2-5, with D possibly being TRBD2 (6 bases). Between the trimmed V and J ends, which lost 8 bases and 1 base, there was a span of 14 bases. The CDR3 sequence is 14 residues long. Germline V CDR1 and CDR2: SNHLY, FYNNEI. The CDR3 spells CASSKAGAQETQYF. In DNA form, the CDR3 reads TGTGCCAGCTCAAAAGCGGGTGCCCAAGAGACCCAGTACTTC.

The chain combines TRBV7-2 with TRBJ1-5; TRBD1 is a possible D gene (6 bases). The CDR3 loop spans 17 amino acids. Trimming took off 4 bases at V and 5 bases at J, with 21 bases between the two ends. CDR1 SGHTA and CDR2 FQGNSA come from the germline V gene. Here the CDR3 reads CASSYELHREGDQPQHF. CDR3 sequence (DNA): TGTGCCAGCAGCTACGAGTTACACAGGGAGGGTGATCAGCCCCAGCATTTT. Filled out from reference TRBV7-2 and TRBJ1-5, the complete variable domain reads GAGVSQSPSNKVTEKGKDVELRCDPISGHTALYWYRQSLGQGLEFLIYFQGNSAPDKSGLPSDRFSAERTGGSVSTLTIQRTQQEDSAVYLCASSYELHREGDQPQHFGDGTRLSIL.

The rearrangement joins TRBV7-2 to TRBJ1-2, with TRBD1 identical over 12 bases. V was pared by 0 bases and J by 6 bases, with 8 bases of the junction left unmatched. The CDR3 covers 17 residues. CDR1 is SGHTA and CDR2 is FQGNSA in the germline V gene. Here the CDR3 DNA reads TGTGCCAGCAGCTTAGCGGCCACGGGGACAGGGGGCAATGGCTACACCTTC. It codes for CASSLAATGTGGNGYTF.

This chain connects TRBV7-9 to TRBJ1-2, with 8 bases lining up with TRBD1. From germline, CDR1 is SEHNR and CDR2 FQNEAQ (reference sequence). CDR3 size: 14 residues. V lost 8 bases to trimming and J lost 4 bases; unmatched junction nucleotides: 9. The chain's CDR3 is CASGQGDSLYGYTF. The CDR3 region has the DNA TGTGCCAGCGGACAGGGAGATTCTCTCTATGGCTACACCTTC.

J is TRBJ2-7 and V is TRBV28; the match to TRBD1 covers 10 bases. The V gene's germline CDR1 is MDHEN and CDR2 SYDVKM. The trim removed 4 bases at V and 3 bases at J, leaving 6 bases unmatched. The CDR3 is 15 residues long. The CDR3 spells CASSYPRDRGYEQYF. CDR3 DNA sequence: TGTGCCAGCAGTTACCCCCGGGACAGGGGCTACGAGCAGTACTTC.

V gene TRBV7-9 combines with J gene TRBJ1-1; D gene unclear. Trimming shortened V by 3 bases and J by 0 bases, and 17 bases separated the two germline ends. CDR1 is SEHNR and CDR2 is FQNEAQ in the germline V gene (reference sequence). The length of the CDR3 is 17 residues. The CDR3 here is CASSLVGEKQLNTEAFF. The CDR3 region has the DNA TGTGCCAGCAGCTTGGTGGGAGAAAAGCAGCTGAACACTGAAGCTTTCTTT.

This sequence joins TRBV7-9 and TRBJ2-7; 9 bases are shared with TRBD1. Germline loops: CDR1 SEHNR, CDR2 FQNEAQ (reference sequence). Trimming removed 5 bases from V and 1 base from J; junction bases left unmatched: 6. The CDR3 loop spans 15 amino acids. The CDR3: CASSRRDRVSYEQYF. The DNA of the CDR3 is TGTGCCAGCAGCCGCCGGGACAGGGTTTCCTACGAGCAGTACTTC. Combining the CDR3 with reference TRBV7-9 and TRBJ2-7 gives the whole variable domain DTGVSQNPRHKITKRGQNVTFRCDPISEHNRLYWYRQTLGQGPEFLTYFQNEAQLEKSRLLSDRFSAERPKGSFSTLEIQRTEQGDSAMYLCASSRRDRVSYEQYFGPGTRLTVT.